This paragraph reports one T cell receptor (beta chain). Its antigen remains unidentified. Germline is not matched at one junction end, which may reflect a read error. Treatment defined: roughly 10-day PBMC culture with coronavirus spike peptide pools or control peptides (ViraFEST assay). This specimen belongs to a study of vaccination and CD4 T cells after COVID-19. As for the study in general: Investigators stimulated cells with overlapping spike peptides drawn from SARS-CoV-2, HCoV-NL63, HCoV-OC43 and HCoV-229E. Overall study findings and caveats: The authors identified 304 of 307 vaccine-specific clones in convalescent patients as spike mono-reactive.

The CDR3 contains 15 residues. The V gene's germline CDR1 is MNHNS and CDR2 SASEGT. At the Johns Hopkins FTIC core, DNA taken from cultured CD4+ T cells was sequenced by way of the Oncomine TCR Beta short-read assay. From the PCR reads, TCRdb called clonotypes with MiXCR, one entry per CDR3 protein. The table lists around 20,000 distinct CDR3 sequences, 67% of them singletons. This receptor was taken from a human donor who had recovered from COVID-19. The rearrangement uses TRBV6-1 and TRBJ1-2, with 9 nucleotides matching TRBD1. The sequenced sample consisted of CD4+ T cells from blood, cultured in vitro. This chain's CDR3 is CASREGGTGLYGYTF. CDR3 coding DNA: TGTGCCAGCAGGGAAGGAGGGACAGGGCTTTATGGCTACACCTTC.